This T cell receptor beta chain was identified in a study of T cells in Graves' hyperthyroidism and ophthalmopathy. Diagnosis rested on symptoms, serum thyroxine and TRAb, thyroid ultrasound, and orbital computed tomography. What was amplified from RNA transcripts were TCR beta CDR3 regions. A set of HTBI primers served as the primers for a first-round RT-PCR of the TCR CDR3. TCRdb re-called the multiplex PCR reads with MiXCR, one entry per CDR3 protein. The repertoire holds around 570,000 distinct CDR3 sequences, 15% to 20% seen once, with 40% to 50% in the top ten. This CDR3 comprises 15 residues. Germline loops: CDR1 MNHNS, CDR2 SASEGT. Trimming removed 0 bases from V and 5 bases from J, with 10 bases in between.

The source of this sequence is a man aged 35 to 55 with Graves' ophthalmopathy. The sequenced sample was blood. The chain employs TRBV6-1 and TRBJ1-4; D possibly corresponds to TRBD1 (5 bases). CDR3 nucleotide sequence: TGTGCCAGCAGTGAAGCTACTGACAGAAATGAAAAACTGTTTTTT. Translating gives CASSEATDRNEKLFF.